The entry that follows covers one TCR beta chain sequence. V was pared by 4 bases and J by 7 bases, with 17 bases between. Germline values: CDR1 SGHAT, CDR2 FQNNGV. The CDR3 spans 15 residues. This sample was taken from a study of cytomegalovirus exposure and HLA in healthy donors. With 60 Vbeta and 13 Jbeta primers, the PCR was carried out. Measured with immunoSEQ multiplex PCR; TCRdb has only the in-frame clones, and not every one. Of more than 90,000 clones listed, roughly 70% were seen once; the top ten hold just over 8.5%. This chain uses TRBV11-2 with TRBJ2-1; D possibly corresponds to TRBD2 (6 bases). The TCR was taken from a man aged 30 to 39 in good health and CMV-seropositive. Sequencing was performed on PBMCs. Here the CDR3 reads CASSSPRGRLNEQFF. DNA for the CDR3: TGTGCCAGCAGCTCCCCGCGGGGTCGACTGAATGAGCAGTTCTTC.